These T cell receptor beta chains were read from a single sample in a study of CD8 T cells in ankylosing spondylitis. TCRdb ran MiXCR on the 5' RACE reads and lists one entry per CDR3 protein. The sample comprises 210,000 or so distinct CDR3 sequences, 25% to 30% of which are singletons, and under 8% rests with the top ten. Sequencing was performed on blood, either unsorted or a sorted T cell fraction (not recorded which). All receptors come from a male donor with ankylosing spondylitis or in good health (not recorded which). Each CDR3 is given with its conserved first and last residue. The D gene is left open where the match is weak. Only part of the rows carry a size: once, few, many, or a class if the clone is expanded.

D gene | clone size | J gene | CDR3 length | V gene | CDR3 DNA | CDR3 protein
- | many | TRBJ2-3 | 13 | TRBV29-1 | TGCAGCGTTGACCTAAACCGGGCAGATACGCAGTATTTT | CSVDLNRADTQYF
- | - | TRBJ2-6 | 15 | TRBV20-1 | TGCAGTGCTATTAGGGGAGCCTCTGGGGCCAACGTCCTGACTTTC | CSAIRGASGANVLTF
- | few | TRBJ2-1 | 13 | TRBV20-1 | TGCAGTGCCAAATTAGACAATTACAATGAGCAGTTCTTC | CSAKLDNYNEQFF
- | many | TRBJ2-1 | 11 | TRBV12-3/TRBV12-4 | TGTGCCAGCAGTGATTTTTTGGGGAAGTTCTTC | CASSDFLGKFF
TRBD2 | many | TRBJ2-2 | 14 | TRBV20-1 | TGCAGTGCTAGAGATCCGCGGGGGGCCGGGGAGCTGTTTTTT | CSARDPRGAGELFF
- | few | TRBJ2-2 | 14 | TRBV20-1 | TGCAGTGCTTTGACTCAATTGAACACCGGGGAGCTGTTTTTT | CSALTQLNTGELFF
TRBD1 | few | TRBJ2-7 | 15 | TRBV18 | TGTGCCAGCTCACCCTTTGAGACAGGGGCGGTGTGGCAGTACTTC | CASSPFETGAVWQYF
- | many | TRBJ2-3 | 17 | TRBV20-1 | TGCAGTGCTAGATTCACGTTCGGTCCTAGTATCACAGATACGCAGTATTTT | CSARFTFGPSITDTQYF
- | many | TRBJ2-5 | 12 | TRBV2 | TGTGCCAGCAGTGACTCTCTCGGGGGCCAGTACTTC | CASSDSLGGQYF
- | few | TRBJ1-5 | 13 | TRBV11-2 | TGTGCCAGCAGCTTAGAAAGGGACCAGCCCCAGCATTTT | CASSLERDQPQHF
TRBD1 | many | TRBJ1-4 | 14 | TRBV6-1 | TGTGCCAGCTCGTGGGACAGGAAAGCTGAAAAACTGTTTTTT | CASSWDRKAEKLFF
TRBD2 | - | TRBJ2-1 | 18 | TRBV20-1 | TGCAGTGCTAGAGATCGGTCTTCCCCTAGCGGGAGCATTTATGAGCAGTTCTTC | CSARDRSSPSGSIYEQFF
- | - | TRBJ2-7 | 15 | TRBV10-3 | TGTGCCATCAGTCCGGGACTGACAGCCGGCTACGAGCAGTACTTC | CAISPGLTAGYEQYF
- | - | TRBJ1-2 | 12 | TRBV20-1 | TGCAGTGCTCGTAAAAGCGCGCGTGGCTACACCTTC | CSARKSARGYTF
- | - | TRBJ2-4 | 16 | TRBV5-1 | TGCGCCAGCAGCTTTCTGGCAGTTGGAGCCAAAAACATTCAGTACTTC | CASSFLAVGAKNIQYF
- | - | TRBJ2-5 | 14 | TRBV7-3 | TGTGCCAGCAGCTTCGGTGGGCAGGGGCAGACCCAGTACTTC | CASSFGGQGQTQYF
TRBD1 | few | TRBJ1-2 | 15 | TRBV20-1 | TGCAGTGCTAGCCACACCAGCGGGACAGTCTATGGCTACACCTTC | CSASHTSGTVYGYTF
- | many | TRBJ2-5 | 12 | TRBV29-1 | TGCAGCGTTGTAGGGACTCAAGAGACCCAGTACTTC | CSVVGTQETQYF
- | many | TRBJ2-1 | 17 | TRBV20-1 | TGCAGTGCTAGGGTCTTTAATGGTCTAGCGTCTAGTAATGAGCAGTTCTTC | CSARVFNGLASSNEQFF
TRBD2 | - | TRBJ2-3 | 20 | TRBV11-2 | TGTGCCAGCAGCCCGCTTCGGACTAGCGGGTCGATCAGGACGGGGGATACGCAGTATTTT | CASSPLRTSGSIRTGDTQYF
- | few | TRBJ2-1 | 13 | TRBV10-3 | TGTGCCATCAGAGAGAGGCCCTATGATGAGCAGTTCTTC | CAIRERPYDEQFF
- | - | TRBJ2-7 | 15 | TRBV11-2 | TGTGCCAGCAGCTTAGAAAGGACTGACGCCTACGAGCAGTACTTC | CASSLERTDAYEQYF
TRBD2 | - | TRBJ2-7 | 14 | TRBV20-1 | TGCAGTGCTAGAGTGGCGGGAGGGCGACACGAGCAGTACTTC | CSARVAGGRHEQYF
TRBD1 | many | TRBJ2-7 | 14 | TRBV5-1 | TGCGCCAGCAGCTTAACAGGGGACCAATACGAGCAGTACTTC | CASSLTGDQYEQYF
- | - | TRBJ2-1 | 14 | TRBV29-1 | TGCAGCGTGGACCGACTCGAGCGCTACAATGAGCAGTTCTTC | CSVDRLERYNEQFF
- | - | TRBJ1-1 | 14 | TRBV10-3 | TGTGCCATCAGTACAACAGGAATGAACACTGAAGCTTTCTTT | CAISTTGMNTEAFF
- | many | TRBJ1-1 | 12 | TRBV29-1 | TGCAGCGTTGAAGACAGAGGGACTGAAGCTTTCTTT | CSVEDRGTEAFF
TRBD2 | many | TRBJ2-4 | 15 | TRBV6-1 | TGTGCCAGCAGTGTAGCGGGATTAGGCAAAAACATTCAGTACTTC | CASSVAGLGKNIQYF
- | many | TRBJ1-1 | 14 | TRBV20-1 | TGCAGTGCTCTAGGGGGGCCGGATAACACTGAAGCTTTCTTT | CSALGGPDNTEAFF
TRBD1 | many | TRBJ2-6 | 16 | TRBV2 | TGTGCCAGCAGCCCCCAGGGGGCCGCTGGGGCCAACGTCCTGACTTTC | CASSPQGAAGANVLTF
TRBD2 | few | TRBJ2-3 | 16 | TRBV20-1 | TGCAGTGCTAGAGATCGGACTAGCGGGAGAACTGATACGCAGTATTTT | CSARDRTSGRTDTQYF
- | many | TRBJ2-1 | 16 | TRBV4-1 | TGCGCCAGCAGCCTAAGGGTTGCGCAGTCCTACAATGAGCAGTTCTTC | CASSLRVAQSYNEQFF
- | - | TRBJ1-4 | 12 | TRBV12-3/TRBV12-4 | TGTGCCAGCAGTTTAAGTTGGGAAAAACTGTTTTTT | CASSLSWEKLFF
- | - | TRBJ2-5 | 15 | TRBV29-1 | TGCAGCGTTCGCCGGACGCCCGGCTCGAGTGAGACCCAGTACTTC | CSVRRTPGSSETQYF
- | - | TRBJ1-5 | 12 | TRBV29-1 | TGCAGCGTAAGCCAGGGCAATCAGCCCCAGCATTTT | CSVSQGNQPQHF
- | - | TRBJ2-1 | 15 | TRBV19 | TGTGCCAGTAGTATAGATCGGGGACGGGTCAATGAGCAGTTCTTC | CASSIDRGRVNEQFF